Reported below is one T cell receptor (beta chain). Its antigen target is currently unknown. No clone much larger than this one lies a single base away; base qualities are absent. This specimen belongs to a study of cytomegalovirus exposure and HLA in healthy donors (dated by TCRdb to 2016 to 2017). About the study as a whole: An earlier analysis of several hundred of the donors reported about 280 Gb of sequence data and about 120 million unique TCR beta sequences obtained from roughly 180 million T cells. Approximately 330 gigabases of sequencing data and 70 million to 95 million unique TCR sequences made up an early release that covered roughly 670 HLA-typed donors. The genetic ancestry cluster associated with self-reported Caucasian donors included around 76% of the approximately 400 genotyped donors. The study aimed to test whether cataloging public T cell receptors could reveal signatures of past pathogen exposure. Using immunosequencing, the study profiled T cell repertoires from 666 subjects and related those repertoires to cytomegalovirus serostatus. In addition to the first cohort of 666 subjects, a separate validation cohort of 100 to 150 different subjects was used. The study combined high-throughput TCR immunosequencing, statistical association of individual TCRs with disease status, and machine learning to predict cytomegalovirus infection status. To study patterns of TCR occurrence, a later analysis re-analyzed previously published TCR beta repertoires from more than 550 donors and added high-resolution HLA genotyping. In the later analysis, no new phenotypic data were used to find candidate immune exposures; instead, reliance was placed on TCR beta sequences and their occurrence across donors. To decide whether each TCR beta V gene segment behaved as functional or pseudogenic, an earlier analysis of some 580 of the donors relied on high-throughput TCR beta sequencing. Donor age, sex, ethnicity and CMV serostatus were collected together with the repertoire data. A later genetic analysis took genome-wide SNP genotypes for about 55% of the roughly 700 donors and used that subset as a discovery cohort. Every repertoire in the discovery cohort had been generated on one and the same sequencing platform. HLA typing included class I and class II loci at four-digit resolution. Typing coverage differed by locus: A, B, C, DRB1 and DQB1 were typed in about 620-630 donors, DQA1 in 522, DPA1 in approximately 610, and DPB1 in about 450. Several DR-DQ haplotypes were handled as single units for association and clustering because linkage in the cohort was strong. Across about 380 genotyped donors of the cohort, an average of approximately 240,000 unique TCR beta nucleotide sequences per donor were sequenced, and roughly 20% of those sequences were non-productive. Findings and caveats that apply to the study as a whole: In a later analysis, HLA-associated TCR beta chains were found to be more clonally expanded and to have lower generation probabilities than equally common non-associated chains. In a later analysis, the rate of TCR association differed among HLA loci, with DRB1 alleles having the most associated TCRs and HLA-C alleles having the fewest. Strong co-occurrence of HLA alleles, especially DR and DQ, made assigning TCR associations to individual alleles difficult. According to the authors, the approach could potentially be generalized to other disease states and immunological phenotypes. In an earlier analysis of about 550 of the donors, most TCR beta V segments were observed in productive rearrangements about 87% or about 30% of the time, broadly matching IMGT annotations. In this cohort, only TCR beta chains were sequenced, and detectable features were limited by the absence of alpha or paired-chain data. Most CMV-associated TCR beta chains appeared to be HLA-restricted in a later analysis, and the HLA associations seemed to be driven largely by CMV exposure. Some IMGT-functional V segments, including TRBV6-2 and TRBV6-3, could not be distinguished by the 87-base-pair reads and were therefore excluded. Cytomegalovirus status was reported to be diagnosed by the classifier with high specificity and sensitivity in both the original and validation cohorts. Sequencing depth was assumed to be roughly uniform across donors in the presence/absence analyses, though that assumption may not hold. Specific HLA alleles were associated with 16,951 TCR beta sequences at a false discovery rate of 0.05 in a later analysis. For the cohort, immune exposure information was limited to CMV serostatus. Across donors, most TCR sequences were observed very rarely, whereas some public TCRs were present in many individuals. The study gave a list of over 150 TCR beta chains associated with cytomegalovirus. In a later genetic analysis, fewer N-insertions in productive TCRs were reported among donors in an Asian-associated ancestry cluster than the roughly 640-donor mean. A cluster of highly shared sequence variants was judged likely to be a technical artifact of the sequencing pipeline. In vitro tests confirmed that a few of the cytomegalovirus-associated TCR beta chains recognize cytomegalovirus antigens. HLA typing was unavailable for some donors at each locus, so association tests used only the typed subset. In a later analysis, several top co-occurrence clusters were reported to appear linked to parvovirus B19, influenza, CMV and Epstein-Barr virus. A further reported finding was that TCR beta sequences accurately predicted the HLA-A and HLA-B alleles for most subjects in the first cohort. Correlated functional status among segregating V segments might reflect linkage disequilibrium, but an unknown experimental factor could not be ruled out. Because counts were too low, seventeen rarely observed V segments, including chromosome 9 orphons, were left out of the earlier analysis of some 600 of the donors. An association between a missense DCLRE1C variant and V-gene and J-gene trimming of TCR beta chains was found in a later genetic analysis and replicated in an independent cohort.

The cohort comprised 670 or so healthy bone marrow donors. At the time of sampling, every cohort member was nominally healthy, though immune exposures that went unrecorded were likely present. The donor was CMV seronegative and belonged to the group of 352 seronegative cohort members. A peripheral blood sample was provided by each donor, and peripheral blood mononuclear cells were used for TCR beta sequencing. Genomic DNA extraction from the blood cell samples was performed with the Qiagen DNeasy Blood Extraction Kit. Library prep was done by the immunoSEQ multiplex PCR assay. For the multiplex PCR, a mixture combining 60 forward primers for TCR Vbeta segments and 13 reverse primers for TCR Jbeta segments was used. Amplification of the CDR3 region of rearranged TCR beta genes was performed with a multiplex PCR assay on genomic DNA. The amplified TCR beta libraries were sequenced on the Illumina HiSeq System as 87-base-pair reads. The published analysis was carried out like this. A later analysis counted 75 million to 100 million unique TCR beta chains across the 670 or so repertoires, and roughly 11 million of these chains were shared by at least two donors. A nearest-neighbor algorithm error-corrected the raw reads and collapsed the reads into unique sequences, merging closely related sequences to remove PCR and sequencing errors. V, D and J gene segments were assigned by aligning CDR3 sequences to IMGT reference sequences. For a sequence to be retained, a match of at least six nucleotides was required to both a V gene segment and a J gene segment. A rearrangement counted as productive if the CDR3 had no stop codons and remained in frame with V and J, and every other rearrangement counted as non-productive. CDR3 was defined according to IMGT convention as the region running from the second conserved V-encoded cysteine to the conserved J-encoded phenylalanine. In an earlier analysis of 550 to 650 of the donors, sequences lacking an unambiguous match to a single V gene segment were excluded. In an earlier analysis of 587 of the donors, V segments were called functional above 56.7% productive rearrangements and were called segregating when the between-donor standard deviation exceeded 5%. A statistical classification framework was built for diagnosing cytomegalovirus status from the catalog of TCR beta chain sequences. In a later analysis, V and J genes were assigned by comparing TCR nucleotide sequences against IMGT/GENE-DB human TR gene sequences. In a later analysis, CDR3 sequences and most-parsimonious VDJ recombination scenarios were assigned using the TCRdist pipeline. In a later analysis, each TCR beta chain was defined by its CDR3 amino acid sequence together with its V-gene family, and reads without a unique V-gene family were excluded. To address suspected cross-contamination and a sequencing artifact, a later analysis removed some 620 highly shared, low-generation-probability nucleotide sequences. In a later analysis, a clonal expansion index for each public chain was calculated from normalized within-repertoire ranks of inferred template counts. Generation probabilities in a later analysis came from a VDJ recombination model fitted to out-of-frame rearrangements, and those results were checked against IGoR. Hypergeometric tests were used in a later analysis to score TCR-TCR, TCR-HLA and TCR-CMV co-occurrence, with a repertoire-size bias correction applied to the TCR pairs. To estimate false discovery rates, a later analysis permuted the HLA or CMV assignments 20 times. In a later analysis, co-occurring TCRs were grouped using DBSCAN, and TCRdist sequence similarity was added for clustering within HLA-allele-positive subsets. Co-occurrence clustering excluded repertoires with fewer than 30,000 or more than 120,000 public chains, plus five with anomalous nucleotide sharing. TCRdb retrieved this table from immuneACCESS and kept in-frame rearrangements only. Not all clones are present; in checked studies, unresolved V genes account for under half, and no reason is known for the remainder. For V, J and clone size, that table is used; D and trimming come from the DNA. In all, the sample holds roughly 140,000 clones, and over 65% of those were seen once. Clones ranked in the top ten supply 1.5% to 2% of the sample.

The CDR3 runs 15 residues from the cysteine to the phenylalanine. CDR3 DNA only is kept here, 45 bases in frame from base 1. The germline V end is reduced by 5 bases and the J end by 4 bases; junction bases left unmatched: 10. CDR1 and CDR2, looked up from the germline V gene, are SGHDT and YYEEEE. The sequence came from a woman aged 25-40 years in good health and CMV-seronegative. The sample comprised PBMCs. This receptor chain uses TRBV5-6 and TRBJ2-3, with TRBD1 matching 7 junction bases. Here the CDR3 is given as CASRGAGGLADTQYF. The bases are TGTGCCAGCAGGGGGGCAGGGGGTTTGGCAGATACGCAGTATTTT.